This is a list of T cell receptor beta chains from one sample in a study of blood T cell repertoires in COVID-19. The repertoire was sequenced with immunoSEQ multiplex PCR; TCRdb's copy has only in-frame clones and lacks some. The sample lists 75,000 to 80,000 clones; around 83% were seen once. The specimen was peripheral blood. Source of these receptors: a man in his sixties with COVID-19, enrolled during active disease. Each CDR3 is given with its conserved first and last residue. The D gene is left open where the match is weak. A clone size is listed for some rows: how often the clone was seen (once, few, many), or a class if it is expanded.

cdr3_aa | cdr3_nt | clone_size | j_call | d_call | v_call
CAISESTGSTDTQYF | TGTGCCATCAGTGAGTCGACTGGGAGCACAGATACGCAGTATTTT | . | TRBJ2-3 | . | TRBV10-3
CASSSTGVEKLFF | TGTGCCAGCAGCTCCACAGGGGTTGAAAAACTGTTTTTT | . | TRBJ1-4 | TRBD1 | TRBV12-3/TRBV12-4
CASSLAHSDTEAFF | TGTGCCAGCAGCTTGGCGCATTCGGACACTGAAGCTTTCTTT | . | TRBJ1-1 | . | TRBV5-5
CASSYQGNTEAFF | TGTGCCAGCAGTTACCAGGGGAACACTGAAGCTTTCTTT | . | TRBJ1-1 | . | TRBV6-2/TRBV6-3
CATRTTPGQGNTIYF | TGCGCCACTCGAACGACCCCGGGACAGGGAAACACCATATATTTT | . | TRBJ1-3 | TRBD1 | TRBV5-1
CASTEGVASTDTQYF | TGTGCCAGCACCGAAGGGGTGGCAAGCACAGATACGCAGTATTTT | . | TRBJ2-3 | . | TRBV2
CASSSYRGRRANVLTF | TGTGCCAGCAGCTCTTACAGGGGGCGAAGGGCCAACGTCCTGACTTTC | . | TRBJ2-6 | TRBD1 | TRBV7-9
CASSAPRGYATNEKLFF | TGTGCCAGCAGCGCCCCTCGGGGGTATGCAACTAATGAAAAACTGTTTTTT | . | TRBJ1-4 | . | TRBV9
CAWSVRGGYGYTF | TGTGCCTGGAGTGTTCGGGGTGGTTATGGCTACACCTTC | . | TRBJ1-2 | . | TRBV30
CASSSSAPAIGYEQYF | TGTGCCAGCAGTTCCTCAGCGCCTGCCATCGGGTACGAGCAGTACTTC | once | TRBJ2-7 | . | TRBV6-6
CASSHPTDRPSYGYTF | TGTGCCAGCAGCCATCCCACGGACAGACCGTCCTATGGCTACACCTTC | . | TRBJ1-2 | . | TRBV5-4
CASSYRGEETQYF | TGTGCCAGCAGTTACAGGGGGGAAGAGACCCAGTACTTC | . | TRBJ2-5 | TRBD1 | TRBV12-3/TRBV12-4
CASSQSTGLDGYTF | TGTGCCAGCTCCCAAAGTACAGGGTTGGATGGCTACACCTTC | . | TRBJ1-2 | . | TRBV18
CASSRSGPNSPLHF | TGTGCCAGCAGCCGCTCAGGGCCCAATTCACCCCTCCACTTT | . | TRBJ1-6 | . | TRBV3-1/TRBV3-2
CASLPSAGTGGSYEQYF | TGTGCCAGCCTCCCTTCGGCCGGGACAGGGGGATCGTACGAGCAGTACTTC | . | TRBJ2-7 | TRBD1 | TRBV27
CAYGGGGADEQFF | TGTGCCTATGGGGGCGGGGGGGCAGATGAGCAGTTCTTC | . | TRBJ2-1 | TRBD2 | TRBV6-6
CASSPPEGVYCTF | TGTGCCAGCAGCCCGCCCGAGGGCGTCTACTGCACCTTC | . | TRBJ1-2 | . | TRBV6-5
CASSQHGTGSDGQPQHF | TGTGCCAGCAGCCAACACGGCACAGGGTCCGATGGTCAGCCCCAGCATTTT | . | TRBJ1-5 | . | TRBV7-9
CASSQGDSPGNTIYF | TGTGCCAGCAGCCAAGGAGATTCCCCTGGAAACACCATATATTTT | once | TRBJ1-3 | . | TRBV3-1/TRBV3-2
CSGTTGGTVEQYF | TGCAGCGGAACGACGGGGGGCACGGTCGAGCAGTACTTC | . | TRBJ2-7 | . | TRBV29-1
CASSYFGSAGELFF | TGTGCCAGCAGTTACTTTGGGAGTGCCGGGGAGCTGTTTTTT | . | TRBJ2-2 | . | TRBV6-6
CAWRGSVETQYF | TGTGCCTGGAGGGGGAGTGTGGAGACCCAGTACTTC | . | TRBJ2-5 | . | TRBV30
CASRRADSYEQYF | TGCGCCAGCAGGAGGGCCGACTCCTACGAGCAGTACTTC | once | TRBJ2-7 | . | TRBV5-1
CASSLTDTQYF | TGTGCCAGCAGCCTCACAGATACGCAGTATTTT | . | TRBJ2-3 | . | TRBV11-2
CAWIGDSTYGYTF | TGTGCCTGGATAGGAGATTCGACGTATGGCTACACCTTC | . | TRBJ1-2 | . | TRBV30
CASSESREGEQYF | TGCGCCAGCAGTGAGTCCAGGGAGGGCGAGCAGTACTTC | few | TRBJ2-7 | TRBD2 | TRBV10-1
CASSQSSSGGTGELFF | TGCGCCAGCAGCCAATCGAGTAGCGGGGGCACCGGGGAGCTGTTTTTT | . | TRBJ2-2 | TRBD2 | TRBV5-1
CASSQDPSPVNTEAFF | TGTGCCAGCAGCCAAGATCCCTCTCCCGTGAACACTGAAGCTTTCTTT | . | TRBJ1-1 | . | TRBV3-1/TRBV3-2
CSFGASGGLYNEQFF | TGCAGCTTTGGGGCTAGCGGGGGCCTCTACAATGAGCAGTTCTTC | . | TRBJ2-1 | TRBD2 | TRBV29-1
CASYPGYNSPLHF | TGTGCCAGCTACCCAGGGTACAATTCACCCCTCCACTTT | . | TRBJ1-6 | . | TRBV6-5
CASSLALAGGSDF | TGTGCCAGCAGTCTTGCCCTAGCGGGGGGTTCAGACTTC | . | TRBJ2-7 | TRBD2 | TRBV12-3/TRBV12-4
CASSLGTRGYNEQFF | TGTGCCAGCAGCTTAGGGACTAGGGGATACAATGAGCAGTTCTTC | . | TRBJ2-1 | TRBD2 | TRBV7-2
CATSGTGVSVEQYF | TGTGCCACTTCCGGGACAGGGGTATCAGTTGAGCAGTACTTC | . | TRBJ2-7 | TRBD1 | TRBV24-1
CASSLVLAETGELFF | TGTGCCAGCAGCTTAGTTCTAGCGGAAACCGGGGAGCTGTTTTTT | . | TRBJ2-2 | TRBD2 | TRBV11-1
CASTSRDTEAFF | TGTGCCAGCACCTCACGGGATACTGAAGCTTTCTTT | . | TRBJ1-1 | . | TRBV2
CASGLTGLAGDNEQFF | TGTGCTAGTGGTCTAACCGGACTAGCGGGGGACAATGAGCAGTTCTTC | . | TRBJ2-1 | TRBD2 | TRBV12-5
CASSLPGQGNTIYF | TGTGCCAGCAGTTTACCGGGACAAGGAAACACCATATATTTT | . | TRBJ1-3 | . | TRBV28
CASMSGNEKLFF | TGTGCCAGCATGAGTGGTAATGAAAAACTGTTTTTT | . | TRBJ1-4 | . | TRBV28
CASGEGESYEQYF | TGTGCCAGTGGGGAGGGAGAGTCCTACGAGCAGTACTTC | . | TRBJ2-7 | TRBD2 | TRBV19
CATSETGQGSEQYF | TGTGCCACCAGTGAAACCGGACAGGGGAGCGAGCAGTACTTC | . | TRBJ2-7 | TRBD1 | TRBV24-1
CAWSKGQNTDTQYF | TGTGCCTGGAGTAAGGGACAGAACACAGATACGCAGTATTTT | . | TRBJ2-3 | TRBD1 | TRBV30
CASSSGTVNQPQHF | TGTGCCAGCAGCTCAGGGACAGTCAATCAGCCCCAGCATTTT | . | TRBJ1-5 | TRBD1 | TRBV7-6
CASSSLGLAGKETQYF | TGTGCCAGCAGTTCACTCGGACTAGCGGGAAAAGAGACCCAGTACTTC | . | TRBJ2-5 | TRBD2 | TRBV27